What follows is one T cell receptor (beta chain) and its context. Its target is unknown. No infections or other immune events were documented during collection. The data derive from a study of identifying expanded T cells in peripheral blood. General study points: Over approximately two and four weeks, about 17 and 20 clones changed, versus 1.2 between replicates. Clone count variance between approximately 2-week samples rose with total template count.

The CDR3 is made up of 14 amino acids. Unmatched junction bases numbered 1, after V lost 1 base and J lost 8 bases. Germline loops: CDR1 MNHEY, CDR2 SVGAGI. Using immunoSEQ multiplex PCR, the repertoire was profiled, and TCRdb retains in-frame clones only, with some absent. The repertoire holds 75,000 to 95,000 clones, with roughly 90% as singletons. The genes are TRBV6-5 and TRBJ2-1, with 11 nucleotides matching TRBD2. The receptor was isolated from a person between 18 and 75 years old in good health. The specimen was blood. The CDR3 sequence: CASSYLGLADEQFF. DNA for the CDR3: TGTGCCAGCAGTTACTTGGGACTAGCGGATGAGCAGTTCTTC.